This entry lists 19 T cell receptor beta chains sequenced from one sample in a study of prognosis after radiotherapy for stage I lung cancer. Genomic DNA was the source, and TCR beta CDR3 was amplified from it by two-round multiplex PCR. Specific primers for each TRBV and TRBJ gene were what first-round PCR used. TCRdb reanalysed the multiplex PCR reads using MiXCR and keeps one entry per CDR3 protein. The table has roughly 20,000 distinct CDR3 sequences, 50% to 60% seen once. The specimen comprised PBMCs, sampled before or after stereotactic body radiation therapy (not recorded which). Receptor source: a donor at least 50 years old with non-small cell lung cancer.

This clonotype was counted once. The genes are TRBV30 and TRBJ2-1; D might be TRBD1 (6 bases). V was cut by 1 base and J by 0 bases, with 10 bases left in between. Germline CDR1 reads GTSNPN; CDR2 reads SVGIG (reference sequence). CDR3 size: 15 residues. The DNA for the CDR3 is TGTGCCTGGAGTGAAGGGACAATCTCCTACAATGAGCAGTTCTTC. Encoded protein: CAWSEGTISYNEQFF.

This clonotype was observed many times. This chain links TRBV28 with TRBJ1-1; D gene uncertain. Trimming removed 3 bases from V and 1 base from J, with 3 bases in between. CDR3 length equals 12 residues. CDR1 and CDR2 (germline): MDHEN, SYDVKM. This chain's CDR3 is CASSLKNTEAFF. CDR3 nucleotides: TGTGCCAGCAGTTTGAAGAACACTGAAGCTTTCTTT.

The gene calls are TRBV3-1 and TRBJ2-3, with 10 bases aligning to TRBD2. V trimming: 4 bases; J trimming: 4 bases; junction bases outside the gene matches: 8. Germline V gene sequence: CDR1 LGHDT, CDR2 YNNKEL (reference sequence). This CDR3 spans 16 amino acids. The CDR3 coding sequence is TGTGCCAGCAGCCCTATTAGCGGGAGGTCCGCAGATACGCAGTATTTT. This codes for CASSPISGRSADTQYF.

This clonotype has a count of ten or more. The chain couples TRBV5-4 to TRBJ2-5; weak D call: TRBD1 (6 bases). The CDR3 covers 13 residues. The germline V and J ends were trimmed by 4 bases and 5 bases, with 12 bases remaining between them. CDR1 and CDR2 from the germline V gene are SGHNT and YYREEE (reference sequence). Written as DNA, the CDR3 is TGTGCCAGCAGCATCGCAGGGGCGGAGACCCAGTACTTC. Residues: CASSIAGAETQYF.

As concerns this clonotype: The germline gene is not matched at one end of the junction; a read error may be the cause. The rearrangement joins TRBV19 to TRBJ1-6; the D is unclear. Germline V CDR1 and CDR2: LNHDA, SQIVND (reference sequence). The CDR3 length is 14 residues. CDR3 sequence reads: CASTQVVASSPIHF. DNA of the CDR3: TGTGCCAGTACTCAAGTAGTTGCTAGCTCACCCATCCACTTT.

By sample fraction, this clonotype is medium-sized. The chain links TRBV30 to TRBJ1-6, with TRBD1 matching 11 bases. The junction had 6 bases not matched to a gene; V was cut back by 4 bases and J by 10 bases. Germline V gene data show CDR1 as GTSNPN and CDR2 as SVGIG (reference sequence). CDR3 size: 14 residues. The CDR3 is CAWNRDRGVSPLHF. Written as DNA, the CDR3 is TGTGCCTGGAACCGGGACAGGGGGGTATCACCCCTCCACTTT.

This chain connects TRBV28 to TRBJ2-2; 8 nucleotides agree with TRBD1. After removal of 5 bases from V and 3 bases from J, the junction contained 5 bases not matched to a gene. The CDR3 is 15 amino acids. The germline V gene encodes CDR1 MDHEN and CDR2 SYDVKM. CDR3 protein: CASSAQGVDTGELFF. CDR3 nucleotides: TGTGCCAGCAGTGCACAGGGGGTGGACACCGGGGAGCTGTTTTTT.

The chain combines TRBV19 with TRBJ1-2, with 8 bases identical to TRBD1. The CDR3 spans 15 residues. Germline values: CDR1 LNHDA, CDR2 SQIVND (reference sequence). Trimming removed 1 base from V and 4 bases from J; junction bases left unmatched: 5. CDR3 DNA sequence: TGTGCCAGTAGTATAGGTCCAGGGGGCGCCTATGGCTACACCTTC. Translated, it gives CASSIGPGGAYGYTF.

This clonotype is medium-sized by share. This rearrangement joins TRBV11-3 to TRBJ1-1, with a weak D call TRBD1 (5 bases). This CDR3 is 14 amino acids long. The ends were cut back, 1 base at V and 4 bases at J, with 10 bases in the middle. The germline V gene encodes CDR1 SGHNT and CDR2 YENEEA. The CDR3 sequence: CASSLVRGGTEAFF. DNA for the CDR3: TGTGCCAGCAGCTTAGTTAGGGGAGGCACTGAAGCTTTCTTT. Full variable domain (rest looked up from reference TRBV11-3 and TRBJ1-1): EAGVVQSPRYKIIEKKQPVAFWCNPISGHNTLYWYLQNLGQGPELLIRYENEEAVDDSQLPKDRFSAERLKGVDSTLKIQPAELGDSAVYLCASSLVRGGTEAFFGQGTRLTVV.

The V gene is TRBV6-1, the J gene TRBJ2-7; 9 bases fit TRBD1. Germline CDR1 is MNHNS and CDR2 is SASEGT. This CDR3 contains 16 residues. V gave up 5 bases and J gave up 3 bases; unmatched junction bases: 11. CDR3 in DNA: TGTGCCAGCAGTCGTGGCGGGACAGGGTCTGTCTACGAGCAGTACTTC. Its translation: CASSRGGTGSVYEQYF.

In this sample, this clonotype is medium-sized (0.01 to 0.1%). In DNA form, the CDR3 reads TGTGCCAGGATAGCGGGGGAGCCTTACGAGCAGTACTTC. It codes for CARIAGEPYEQYF. The chain links TRBV6-2 or TRBV6-3 to TRBJ2-7; 9 bases agree with TRBD2. The V and J ends lost 9 bases and 4 bases, in that order; junction bases with no gene match: 7. The CDR3 runs 13 residues. The germline V gene encodes CDR1 MNHEY and CDR2 SVGEGT.

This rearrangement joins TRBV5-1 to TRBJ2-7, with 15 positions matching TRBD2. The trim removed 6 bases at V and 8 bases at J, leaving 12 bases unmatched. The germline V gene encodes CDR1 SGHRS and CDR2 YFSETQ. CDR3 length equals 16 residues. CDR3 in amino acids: CASIFGGLAGGQQQYF. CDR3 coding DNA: TGCGCCAGCATCTTCGGGGGACTAGCGGGAGGACAGCAGCAGTACTTC.

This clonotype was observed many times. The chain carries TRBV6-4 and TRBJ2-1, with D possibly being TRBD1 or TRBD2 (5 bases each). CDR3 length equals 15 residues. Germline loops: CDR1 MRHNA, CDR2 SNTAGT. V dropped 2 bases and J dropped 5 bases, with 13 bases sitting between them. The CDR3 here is CASSDRGYSDNEQFF. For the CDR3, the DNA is TGTGCCAGCAGTGACAGGGGTTATAGCGACAATGAGCAGTTCTTC.

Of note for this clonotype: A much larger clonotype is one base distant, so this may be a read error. CDR3 residues: CASIQGAKDTEAFF. The CDR3 DNA sequence: TGTGCCAGCATACAGGGGGCTAAGGACACTGAAGCTTTCTTT. The rearrangement uses TRBV28 and TRBJ1-1; 9 bases map to TRBD1. The germline gives CDR1 MDHEN, CDR2 SYDVKM. The CDR3 contains 14 residues. V shed 7 bases and J 3 bases; nucleotides not matched to a gene: 6.

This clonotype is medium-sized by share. The chain's CDR3 is CASSLGPAVPNEQFF. Written as DNA, the CDR3 is TGCGCCAGCAGCTTAGGACCAGCGGTCCCAAATGAGCAGTTCTTC. This chain links TRBV5-1 with TRBJ2-1, with D possibly TRBD2 on 5 matching bases. This CDR3 has 15 amino acids. Germline loops: CDR1 SGHRS, CDR2 YFSETQ. Trimming left V 2 bases short and J 7 bases short, with 16 bases between.

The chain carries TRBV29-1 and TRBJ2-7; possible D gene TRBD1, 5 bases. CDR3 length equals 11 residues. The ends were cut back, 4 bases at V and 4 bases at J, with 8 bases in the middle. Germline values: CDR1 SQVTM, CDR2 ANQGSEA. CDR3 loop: CSVVRAYEQYF. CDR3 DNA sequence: TGCAGCGTTGTCAGGGCTTACGAGCAGTACTTC.

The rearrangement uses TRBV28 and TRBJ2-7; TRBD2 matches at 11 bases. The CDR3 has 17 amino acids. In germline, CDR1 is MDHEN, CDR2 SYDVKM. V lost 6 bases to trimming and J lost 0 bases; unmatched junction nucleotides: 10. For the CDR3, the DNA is TGTGCCAGCAGCTGGACTAGCGGGCCTTGGAGCTCCTACGAGCAGTACTTC. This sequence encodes CASSWTSGPWSSYEQYF. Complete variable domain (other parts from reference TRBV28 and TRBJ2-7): DVKVTQSSRYLVKRTGEKVFLECVQDMDHENMFWYRQDPGLGLRLIYFSYDVKMKEKGDIPEGYSVSREKKERFSLILESASTNQTSMYLCASSWTSGPWSSYEQYFGPGTRLTVT.

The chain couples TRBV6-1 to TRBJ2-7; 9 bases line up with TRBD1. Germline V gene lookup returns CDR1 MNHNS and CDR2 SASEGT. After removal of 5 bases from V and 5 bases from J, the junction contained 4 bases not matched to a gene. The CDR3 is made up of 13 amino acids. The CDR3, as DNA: TGTGCCAGCAGTCGACAGGGGGTAAACGAGCAGTACTTC. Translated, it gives CASSRQGVNEQYF.

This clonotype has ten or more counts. The CDR3 spells CASSPETPDSYTGELFF. CDR3 nucleotide sequence: TGTGCCAGCAGCCCAGAAACCCCAGACAGCTACACCGGGGAGCTGTTTTTT. The J gene is TRBJ2-2, the V gene TRBV11-3; the D gene is possibly TRBD1 (5 bases). Trimming took off 5 bases at V and 3 bases at J, with 19 bases between the two ends. Germline CDR1 SGHNT, CDR2 YENEEA. The CDR3 length is 17 residues.